This T cell receptor beta chain was captured in a study of T cells expressing NK-cell markers (dated by TCRdb to the early 2020s). The study in broad terms: Three sorted T-cell subsets (CD3+CD56+NKG2C+, CD3+CD56+NKG2C- and CD3+CD56-NKG2C+) from several donors had their TCR beta-chain repertoires profiled. All eight donors whose samples were sequenced were randomly selected healthy volunteers, three of them men and five women. Of the eight sequenced donors, seven were found to be HCMV-seropositive and one was found to be HCMV-seronegative. Illumina HiSeq 2000/2500, MiSeq or NextSeq was used to sequence libraries as 2 x 150 bp reads. Broader findings and caveats from the paper: Those dominant clonotypes were again the most abundant among CD3+CD56-NKG2C+ cells in a few donors, at roughly 28.3-60.1%. In several donors, the dominant CD3+CD56+NKG2C+ clonotypes were found to rank among the top 10 CD8+ clonotypes and to make up about 1.0-7.5% of CD8+ T cells. Whether the expanded NKG2C-expressing T cell clones were specific for HCMV antigens was left unclear.

With regard to this clonotype: Its specific antigen is unknown.

Sequencer: Illumina HiSeq 2000. TCR beta cDNA libraries were prepared using 5'RACE template switching, which introduced a universal primer site and unique molecular identifiers. cDNA synthesis was primed from the TCR beta constant segment and was followed by two successive PCR amplification steps. The original methods were these. MIGEC handled demultiplexing of the reads and grouping by UMI, while MiTCR was used to assemble and quantify clonotypes. Only TCR cDNA sequences supported by at least two reads were kept to exclude erroneous sequences. The tcR package was used for downstream repertoire analysis, and clonotypes were matched between fractions using CDR3 nucleotide sequence together with V segment. VDJmatch was used to annotate antigen specificity against VDJdb, with one amino acid substitution allowed in CDR3. TCRdb reprocessed the reads, and each CDR3 protein sequence is entered once, without DNA. The V and J calls follow TCRdb's processing rather than the paper's. The table for this sample records around 100,000 distinct CDR3 sequences. Jointly, the top ten make up roughly 20% of the sample.

HCMV-specific IgG was detected in serum with a commercial ELISA kit to determine HCMV serostatus. Ficoll density gradient centrifugation was used to isolate peripheral blood mononuclear cells from blood. The germline V gene (reference sequence) gives CDR1 as SGHNT and CDR2 as YYREEE. Its CDR3 holds 13 amino acids, cysteine through phenylalanine. No DNA is given. The receptor chain draws on TRBV5-4 and TRBJ1-2. The sequence derives from a woman aged 18 to 69 in good health. Sequenced material: blood T cells: a sorted CD56 or NKG2C T cell subset, CD4+ or CD8+ T cells, or bulk PBMC T cells (not recorded which). The CDR3 region has the sequence CASSLSHPLGYTF.